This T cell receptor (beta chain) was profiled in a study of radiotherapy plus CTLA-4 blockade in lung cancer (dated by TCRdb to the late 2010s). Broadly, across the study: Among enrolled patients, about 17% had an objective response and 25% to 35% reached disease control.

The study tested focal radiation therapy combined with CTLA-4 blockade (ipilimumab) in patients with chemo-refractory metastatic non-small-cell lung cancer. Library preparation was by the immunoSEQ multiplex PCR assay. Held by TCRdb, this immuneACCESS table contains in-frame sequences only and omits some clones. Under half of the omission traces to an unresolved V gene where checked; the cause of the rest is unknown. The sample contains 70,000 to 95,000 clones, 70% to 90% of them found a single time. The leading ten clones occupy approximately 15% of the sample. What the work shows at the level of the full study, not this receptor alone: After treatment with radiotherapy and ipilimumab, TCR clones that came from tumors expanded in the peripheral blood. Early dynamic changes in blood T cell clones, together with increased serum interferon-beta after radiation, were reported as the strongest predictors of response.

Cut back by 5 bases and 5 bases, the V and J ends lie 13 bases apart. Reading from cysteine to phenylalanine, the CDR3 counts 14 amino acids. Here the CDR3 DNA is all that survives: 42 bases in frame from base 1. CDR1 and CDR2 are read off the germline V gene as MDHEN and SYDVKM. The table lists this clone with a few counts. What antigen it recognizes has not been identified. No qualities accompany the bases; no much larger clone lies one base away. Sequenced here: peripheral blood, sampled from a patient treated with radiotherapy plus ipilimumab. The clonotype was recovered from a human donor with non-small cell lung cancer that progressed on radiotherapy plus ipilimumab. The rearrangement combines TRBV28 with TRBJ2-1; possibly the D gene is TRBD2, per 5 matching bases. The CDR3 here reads CASSTLDLHNEQFF. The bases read TGTGCCAGCAGTACCCTGGACTTACACAATGAGCAGTTCTTC.